This T cell receptor (beta chain) was sequenced during a study of CD8 T cells in Susac syndrome. From blood CD8+ and CD4+ T cells, TCR beta sequences were generated. The multiple sclerosis control group consisted of treatment-naive patients whose relapsing-remitting disease, which was either stable or active, fulfilled revised McDonald criteria. Purification of the CD8+ and CD4+ T cells relied on negative isolation, and TEMRA cells underwent FACS enrichment. Germline CDR1 MNHEY, CDR2 SVGAGI. The V gene lost 0 bases and the J gene lost 7 bases, with 15 bases spanning the gap. CDR3 length equals 15 residues. Random hexamers primed reverse transcription of about 0.5 to 1 ug RNA. Multiplex immunoSEQ PCR targeted 54 Vbeta and 13 Jbeta TCR beta segments. TCRdb used MiXCR to reprocess the immunoSEQ multiplex PCR reads, holding one entry per CDR3 protein. The top ten hold over 0.095% of the sample, which has 250,000 to 300,000 distinct CDR3 sequences, more than 75% seen once.

Source material: CD8+ T cells from PBMCs. This TCR came from a human donor with multiple sclerosis. V and J are TRBV6-5 and TRBJ1-2; D is possibly TRBD1 (5 bases). The CDR3: CASSYSDGAPVGYTF. DNA for the CDR3: TGTGCCAGCAGTTACTCGGACGGGGCTCCTGTTGGCTACACCTTC.